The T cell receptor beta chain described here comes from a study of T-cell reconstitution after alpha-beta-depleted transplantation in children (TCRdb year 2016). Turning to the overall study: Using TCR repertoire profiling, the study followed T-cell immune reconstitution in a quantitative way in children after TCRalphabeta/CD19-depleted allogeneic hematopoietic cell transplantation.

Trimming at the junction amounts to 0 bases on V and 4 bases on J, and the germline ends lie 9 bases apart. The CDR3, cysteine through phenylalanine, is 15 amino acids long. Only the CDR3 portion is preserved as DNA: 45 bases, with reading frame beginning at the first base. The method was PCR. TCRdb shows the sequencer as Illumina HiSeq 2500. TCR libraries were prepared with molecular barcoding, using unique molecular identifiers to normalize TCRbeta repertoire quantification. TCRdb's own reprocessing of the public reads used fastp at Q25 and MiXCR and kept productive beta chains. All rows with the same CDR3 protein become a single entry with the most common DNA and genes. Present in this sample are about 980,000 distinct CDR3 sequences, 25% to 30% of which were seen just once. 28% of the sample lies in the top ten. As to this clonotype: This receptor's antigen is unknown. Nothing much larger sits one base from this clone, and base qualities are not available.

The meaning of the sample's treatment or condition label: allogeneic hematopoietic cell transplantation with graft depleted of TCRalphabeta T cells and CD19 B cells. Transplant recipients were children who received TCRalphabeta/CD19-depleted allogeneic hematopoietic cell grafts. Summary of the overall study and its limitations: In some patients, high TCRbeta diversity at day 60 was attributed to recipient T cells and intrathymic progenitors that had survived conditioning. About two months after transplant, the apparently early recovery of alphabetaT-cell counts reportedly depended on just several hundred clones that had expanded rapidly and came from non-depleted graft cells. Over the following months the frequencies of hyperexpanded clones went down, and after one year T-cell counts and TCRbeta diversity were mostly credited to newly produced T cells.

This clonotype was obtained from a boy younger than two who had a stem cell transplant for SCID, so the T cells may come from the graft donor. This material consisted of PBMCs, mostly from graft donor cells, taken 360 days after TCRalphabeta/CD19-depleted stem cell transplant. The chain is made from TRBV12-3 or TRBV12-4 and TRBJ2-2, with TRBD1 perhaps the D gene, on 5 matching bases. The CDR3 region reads CASSLAQGSTGELFF. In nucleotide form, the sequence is TGTGCCAGCAGTTTAGCCCAGGGCTCCACCGGGGAGCTGTTTTTT.